These T cell receptor beta chains were read from a single sample in a study of OX40 agonist ivuxolimab in advanced cancers. Some clones are missing from TCRdb's copy, which holds only in-frame ones; the method was immunoSEQ multiplex PCR. The sample has about 58,000 clones, around four fifths seen once. This sample comprised CD4+ or CD8+ T cells sorted from blood, obtained in a trial of the OX40 agonist ivuxolimab. These TCRs come from an adult with an advanced solid tumor such as melanoma, head and neck, liver or kidney cancer. The CDR3 runs from the conserved cysteine through the conserved F or W. The D gene is left open where the match is weak. The listing skips clone size in some rows; elsewhere it reads once, few, many or a size class.

d_gene	j_gene	v_gene	abundance	CDR3aa	CDR3nt
.	TRBJ1-5	TRBV27	.	CASSLEFGNQPQHF	TGTGCCAGCAGTCTAGAATTTGGAAATCAGCCCCAGCATTTT
.	TRBJ1-2	TRBV6-5	.	CASKTVEYGYTF	TGTGCCAGCAAAACCGTGGAGTATGGCTACACCTTC
.	TRBJ2-5	TRBV6-1	.	CASSLPGHLETQYF	TGTGCCAGCTCCCTTCCGGGACACCTAGAGACCCAGTACTTC
.	TRBJ1-2	TRBV6-5	.	CASREGSNYGYTF	TGTGCCAGCCGGGAGGGGTCTAACTATGGCTACACCTTC
.	TRBJ2-1	TRBV11-2	few	CASSLSLDGEQFF	TGTGCCAGCAGCTTAAGCCTAGACGGTGAGCAGTTCTTC
TRBD1	TRBJ1-1	TRBV7-9	.	CASSPGQGAGNTEAFF	TGTGCCAGCAGCCCCGGACAGGGGGCGGGGAACACTGAAGCTTTCTTT
.	TRBJ2-5	TRBV19	.	CASSIKGGQRGTQYF	TGTGCCAGTAGTATAAAAGGCGGACAGAGAGGGACCCAGTACTTC
.	TRBJ2-5	TRBV7-6	.	CASSLGFSGETQYF	TGTGCCAGCAGCTTAGGCTTTTCGGGAGAGACCCAGTACTTC
.	TRBJ2-7	TRBV6-6	.	CASSPPLRGEQYF	TGTGCCAGCAGTCCCCCCCTCCGGGGCGAGCAGTACTTC
TRBD1	TRBJ1-2	TRBV5-4	.	CASSFRGSGGVNYGYTF	TGTGCCAGCAGCTTCAGAGGGTCAGGGGGAGTTAACTATGGCTACACCTTC
.	TRBJ2-7	TRBV30	.	CAWSVSSEQYF	TGTGCCTGGAGTGTATCCAGCGAGCAGTACTTC
.	TRBJ1-1	TRBV5-1	.	CASTSLSDHTEAFF	TGCGCCAGCACCTCCCTAAGTGACCACACTGAAGCTTTCTTT
TRBD2	TRBJ2-4	TRBV5-4	.	CASSTGTSGGLRANIQYF	TGTGCCAGCAGCACCGGGACTAGCGGGGGCCTGAGGGCAAACATTCAGTACTTC
TRBD1	TRBJ1-1	TRBV19	.	CASSIGRTGETEAFF	TGTGCCAGTAGTATAGGACGGACAGGGGAAACTGAAGCTTTCTTT
TRBD2	TRBJ2-2	TRBV7-8	.	CASSPGTTTGELFF	TGTGCCAGCAGCCCCGGGACTACCACCGGGGAGCTGTTTTTT
.	TRBJ2-1	TRBV4-2	.	CASSPQGGYNEQFF	TGTGCCAGCAGCCCCCAGGGGGGGTACAATGAGCAGTTCTTC
TRBD1	TRBJ1-3	TRBV7-6	.	CASSLVDRAGNTIYF	TGTGCCAGCAGCTTAGTGGACAGGGCTGGAAACACCATATATTTT
.	TRBJ1-1	TRBV7-9	.	CASSLRSTIRAEAFF	TGTGCCAGCAGCTTAAGGTCTACCATCAGGGCTGAAGCTTTCTTT
TRBD2	TRBJ2-2	TRBV6-1	.	CASRSRGDNTGELFF	TGTGCCAGCAGGTCGCGGGGGGACAACACCGGGGAGCTGTTTTTT
.	TRBJ2-5	TRBV7-3	.	CASSAGPQETQYF	TGTGCCAGCAGCGCCGGGCCCCAAGAGACCCAGTACTTC
TRBD1	TRBJ1-5	TRBV7-9	.	CASSLVVLQGENQPQHF	TGTGCCAGCAGCTTAGTGGTCCTACAGGGGGAGAATCAGCCCCAGCATTTT
.	TRBJ2-1	TRBV2	.	CASGGAHNEQFF	TGTGCCAGCGGGGGGGCGCACAATGAGCAGTTCTTC
TRBD1	TRBJ2-7	TRBV9	.	CASSVTWDSSYEQYF	TGTGCCAGCAGCGTGACATGGGACAGCTCCTACGAGCAGTACTTC
.	TRBJ1-5	TRBV7-2	.	CASSLERGGNQPQHF	TGTGCCAGCAGCTTAGAGAGGGGGGGCAATCAGCCCCAGCATTTT
.	TRBJ1-1	TRBV6-5	.	CASSYSSGDTEAFF	TGTGCCAGCAGTTACTCTTCAGGGGACACTGAAGCTTTCTTT
.	TRBJ1-5	TRBV27	.	CASSFQGGNQPQHF	TGTGCCAGCAGTTTCCAGGGTGGCAATCAGCCCCAGCATTTT
.	TRBJ2-7	TRBV7-2	.	CASSPPARGGYEQYF	TGTGCCAGCAGCCCGCCGGCCAGGGGTGGCTACGAGCAGTACTTC
.	TRBJ1-2	TRBV7-9	.	CASSPDPGYGYTF	TGTGCCAGCAGCCCCGACCCAGGGTACGGCTACACCTTC
.	TRBJ2-2	TRBV5-1	.	CASSGYSAENGELFF	TGCGCCAGCAGCGGGTATAGTGCTGAGAACGGGGAGCTGTTTTTT
.	TRBJ2-7	TRBV7-8	.	CASSPHRVPMNYEQYF	TGTGCCAGCAGCCCGCACAGGGTCCCCATGAACTACGAGCAGTACTTC
.	TRBJ2-2	TRBV7-9	.	CASSWGRGGTGELFF	TGTGCCAGCAGCTGGGGCAGGGGCGGCACCGGGGAGCTGTTTTTT
.	TRBJ2-7	TRBV19	few	CASSSTGTLGYEQYF	TGTGCCAGTAGCTCAACCGGAACCTTAGGCTACGAGCAGTACTTC
TRBD1	TRBJ1-5	TRBV28	medium-sized	CASSFVLPGQGTQPQHF	TGTGCCAGCAGTTTCGTACTCCCGGGACAGGGAACTCAGCCCCAGCATTTT
.	TRBJ2-5	TRBV9	.	CASSPGGGETQYF	TGTGCCAGCAGCCCCGGTGGGGGAGAGACCCAGTACTTC
TRBD1	TRBJ1-1	TRBV6-4	.	CASRLRQGTEAFF	TGTGCCAGCAGACTTCGACAGGGCACTGAAGCTTTCTTT
.	TRBJ2-4	TRBV5-1	.	CASSDRTGRAPENIQYF	TGCGCCAGCAGCGACAGGACAGGGAGGGCCCCAGAAAACATTCAGTACTTC
TRBD1	TRBJ2-2	TRBV4-1	few	CASSRQGALTGELFF	TGCGCCAGCAGTCGTCAGGGGGCCCTCACCGGGGAGCTGTTTTTT
.	TRBJ1-6	TRBV2	.	CASGPDYNSPLHF	TGTGCCAGCGGACCAGATTATAATTCACCCCTCCACTTT
.	TRBJ2-7	TRBV5-5	.	CASNNWKGDEQYF	TGTGCCAGCAACAATTGGAAGGGAGATGAGCAGTACTTC
.	TRBJ2-6	TRBV5-1	few	CASSSGSGANVLTF	TGCGCCAGCAGCTCTGGGTCTGGGGCCAACGTCCTGACTTTC
.	TRBJ1-4	TRBV14	.	CASSQERLPQGRLFF	TGTGCCAGCAGCCAAGAACGACTGCCACAGGGAAGGCTGTTTTTT
TRBD1	TRBJ1-3	TRBV7-3	.	CASSSGTAGNTIYF	TGTGCCAGCAGCTCCGGGACAGCTGGAAACACCATATATTTT
.	TRBJ2-7	TRBV4-1	.	CASSQPGTRFTDEQYF	TGCGCCAGCAGCCAACCCGGGACTCGCTTCACCGACGAGCAGTACTTC
.	TRBJ1-1	TRBV27	.	CASSPGRANTEAFF	TGTGCCAGCAGTCCCGGCAGGGCGAACACTGAAGCTTTCTTT
.	TRBJ2-5	TRBV7-8	.	CASSLGSGGGETQYF	TGTGCCAGCAGCTTGGGAAGCGGTGGAGGGGAGACCCAGTACTTC
.	TRBJ2-7	TRBV2	.	CASKKDSYYEQYF	TGTGCCAGCAAGAAGGACAGTTACTACGAGCAGTACTTC
.	TRBJ1-1	TRBV19	.	CASSMSGFGAEAFF	TGTGCCAGTAGTATGTCTGGGTTTGGCGCTGAAGCTTTCTTT